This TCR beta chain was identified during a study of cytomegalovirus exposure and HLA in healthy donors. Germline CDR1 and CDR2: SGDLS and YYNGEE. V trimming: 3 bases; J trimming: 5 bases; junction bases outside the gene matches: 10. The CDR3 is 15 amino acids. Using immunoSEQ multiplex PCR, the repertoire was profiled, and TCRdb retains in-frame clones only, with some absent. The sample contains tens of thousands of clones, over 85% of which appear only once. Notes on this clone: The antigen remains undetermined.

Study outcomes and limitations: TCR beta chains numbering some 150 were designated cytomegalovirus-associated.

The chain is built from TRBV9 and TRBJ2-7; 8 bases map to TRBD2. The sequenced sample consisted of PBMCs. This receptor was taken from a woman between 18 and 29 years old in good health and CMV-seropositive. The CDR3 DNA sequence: TGTGCCAGCAGCGAAAGCGGGAGTACCCGAAACGAGCAGTACTTC. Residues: CASSESGSTRNEQYF.